This TCR beta chain was recovered during a study of T cells after posttransplantation cyclophosphamide. TCRdb keeps only in-frame clones here, not all; method: immunoSEQ multiplex PCR. The data hold approximately 56,000 clones, with 90% to 95% observed a single time. Germline V gene lookup returns CDR1 SEHNR and CDR2 FQNEAQ (reference sequence). With 5 bases removed from V and 7 bases from J, the gap between germline ends came to 11 bases. The CDR3 runs to 13 residues. Sequenced: PBMCs. This chain joins TRBV7-9 and TRBJ1-4; D uncertain. The sequence derives from a woman in her twenties or thirties in good health and a related stem cell transplant donor. CDR3 DNA sequence: TGTGCCAGCAGCCGAGGGTCGGGTGAAAAACTGTTTTTT. Translation gives CASSRGSGEKLFF.